The source of this T cell receptor beta chain is a study of regulatory T cells in long-lasting Graves disease (dated by TCRdb to the early 2020s). About the study as a whole: Persistent Graves' disease was defined as antithyroid drug treatment for over 5 years with persistently positive TSH receptor autoantibodies. The study was conducted in China and was registered as a clinical trial. Peripheral blood TCR sequencing and RNA sequencing compared persistent Graves' disease patients with newly diagnosed Graves' disease patients. TCR sequencing covered some 13 persistent and 20 or so newly diagnosed Graves' disease patients, 33 samples in total. Antithyroid drugs had been taken for about 10.3 years on average by persistent Graves' disease patients in the clinical cohort.

CDR1 and CDR2, per the germline V gene, are SGHRS and YFSETQ. V gives up 0 bases and J gives up 5 bases, and the segment between their germline ends measures 9 bases. Reading from cysteine to phenylalanine, the CDR3 counts 14 amino acids. Just CDR3 DNA is preserved here, 42 bases in frame from base 1. In the case of this clonotype: Which antigen it targets is not known. No quality values exist for individual bases; no much larger clone is one base distant.

Libraries were built with multiplex PCR. Sequencing used an Illumina HiSeq 4000. TCR beta libraries were built with iRepertoire HTBI primers and Arm-PCR amplification of CDR3 regions. Gel purification was performed on PCR products prior to sequencing. The study's processing was this. Gene usage analysis of CDR3 amino acid clonotypes relied on the 55 to 80 TRBV and 12 to 15 TRBJ segments identified across samples. COPE and FqMerger were used to merge filtered high-quality paired reads into contigs. Contigs were aligned with BLAST to IMGT TRBV, TRBD and TRBJ reference genes, and CDR3 was defined per IMGT. Any clonotype with a frequency above 0.1% was classified as a highly expanded clone. Shannon entropy was used to measure repertoire diversity, and the Gini coefficient was used to measure V-J evenness. Public clonotypes were defined as clonotypes shared by more than one individual. Starting from the raw public reads, TCRdb applied fastp trimming at Q25, assembled clones with MiXCR and retained in-frame beta chains. A single entry per CDR3 protein holds the most common genes and DNA from its merged rows. The V and J calls come from TCRdb's annotation, not from the publication. This sample lists about 290,000 distinct CDR3 sequences; around 21% were detected once. Together, the top ten hold roughly 56% of the sample.

Study-wide conclusions, independent of this receptor: A larger number of public clonotypes was shared among persistent patients (more than 2,500) than among newly diagnosed patients (roughly 980). As a limitation, the authors acknowledged that the small sample size may reduce accuracy. Because the primary lesion, thyroid tissue, could not be accessed, the study looked at peripheral blood alone. Sequencing and analysis were limited to the TCR beta chain. Preferential use of TRBV28, TRBJ1-2 and TRBJ2-5 was observed in persistent disease, whereas TRBV20-1 and TRBJ2-1 were favored in newly diagnosed disease. Compared with newly diagnosed patients, patients with persistent Graves' disease had lower TCR Shannon entropy and fewer highly expanded clones, which suggests clonal expansion.

In the paper's terms, the time point label means: persistent/refractory GD, antithyroid drugs over 5 years with positive TRAb. For both TCR sequencing and RNA sequencing, RNA was extracted from PBMCs using TRIzol. The diagnosis of Graves' disease followed American Thyroid Association guidelines. Patients for the study were recruited at an endocrinology department in Xi'an, China. Each patient gave 8.5 to 9.5 milliliters of peripheral blood, collected in an EDTA anticoagulant tube. PBMCs were isolated by Ficoll Paque Plus density gradient separation without further T cell sorting. An Agilent 2100 Bioanalyzer and agarose gel were used to check RNA quality, and a NanoDrop 2000 was used to measure RNA concentration.

The sequence derives from a female donor with Graves disease. Sequencing was performed on peripheral blood mononuclear cells (PBMCs), taken when the disease was refractory, from a patient treated with antithyroid drugs. The sequence links TRBV5-1 to TRBJ2-1, with an unclear D gene assignment. In nucleotides, the sequence is TGCGCCAGCAGCTTGGCGCACGGAGACAATGAGCAGTTCTTC. Translated, this is CASSLAHGDNEQFF.